The 18 T cell receptor beta chains below all came from one sample that was sequenced in a study of cytomegalovirus exposure and HLA in healthy donors. Primers included in the PCR were 60 Vbeta and 13 Jbeta primers. This table comes from immunoSEQ multiplex PCR, and its TCRdb copy is limited to in-frame clones, with some not included. The sample shows about 120,000 clones, roughly 77% of them seen only once. The sequenced sample was PBMCs. Receptors were obtained from a man aged 40-55 years in good health and CMV-seronegative.

The gene calls are TRBV5-1 and TRBJ2-5; D is uncertain. TRBJ2-7 matches the DNA end more closely, so the J call is doubtful. Germline CDR1 SGHRS, CDR2 YFSETQ. The CDR3 consists of 12 residues. CDR3 bases: TGCGCCAGCAGCTTGGGGGCCTACGAGCAGTACTTC. As protein: CASSLGAYEQYF.

This rearrangement joins TRBV5-1 to TRBJ1-4, with a possible D match to TRBD1 (5 bases). This CDR3 region has 15 residues. Trimming cost V 0 bases and J 7 bases, with 13 bases left between them. CDR1 and CDR2 (germline): SGHRS, YFSETQ. The CDR3 DNA follows: TGCGCCAGCAGCTTGGAGGGGAGGTATGGTGAAAAACTGTTTTTT. Its translation: CASSLEGRYGEKLFF. The full variable domain, in which reference TRBV5-1 and TRBJ1-4 provide the parts outside the CDR3, is KAGVTQTPRYLIKTRGQQVTLSCSPISGHRSVSWYQQTPGQGLQFLFEYFSETQRNKGNFPGRFSGRQFSNSRSEMNVSTLELGDSALYLCASSLEGRYGEKLFFGSGTQLSVL.

The V and J genes are TRBV29-1 and TRBJ2-1; 11 nucleotides align to TRBD2. CDR1 SQVTM and CDR2 ANQGSEA come from the germline V gene. V dropped 4 bases and J dropped 7; count of bases not matched to a gene: 12. The CDR3 is 16 amino acids. The CDR3 DNA sequence: TGCAGCGTTGGTTTGTGGGGTAGCGGGAGGGGGAATGAGCAGTTCTTC. It is translated as CSVGLWGSGRGNEQFF.

CDR3 amino acids: CASSLVGAGENEQFF. The CDR3 DNA reads as TGTGCCAGCAGCTTAGTAGGGGCAGGGGAAAATGAGCAGTTCTTC. The V and J genes are TRBV7-9 and TRBJ2-1, with D possibly matching TRBD1 (6 bases). Trimming shortened V by 1 base and J by 7 bases, and 14 bases separated the two germline ends. Per the germline V gene, CDR1 is SEHNR and CDR2 is FQNEAQ (reference sequence). This CDR3 contains 15 residues.

In this sample, this clone turned up once. The gene calls are TRBV9 and TRBJ2-5; 10 bases line up with TRBD1. The CDR3 is 14 amino acids. V lost 4 bases to trimming and J lost 5 bases; unmatched junction nucleotides: 5. Germline CDR1 is SGDLS and CDR2 is YYNGEE. The CDR3 DNA reads TGTGCCAGCAGCCCCGACAGGGGGCGTGAGACCCAGTACTTC. Residues: CASSPDRGRETQYF.

V usage is TRBV7-2 and J usage is TRBJ2-1; 7 bases line up with TRBD2. Germline CDR1 SGHTA, CDR2 FQGNSA. J lost 1 base, V lost 7 bases, and 13 bases had no gene match. This CDR3 region has 17 residues. The CDR3 region is CASIRAASGLSYNEQFF. DNA for the CDR3: TGTGCCAGCATAAGAGCGGCTAGCGGCCTTTCCTACAATGAGCAGTTCTTC.

Written as DNA, the CDR3 is TGTGCCAGCAGCTTAGCGAGTGAGGGGGCGAATAACTATGGCTACACCTTC. Amino acids: CASSLASEGANNYGYTF. The rearrangement joins TRBV7-2 to TRBJ1-2; 7 bases map to TRBD1. Germline assignment: CDR1 SGHTA and CDR2 FQGNSA. This CDR3 has 17 residues. J was trimmed by 1 base and V by 0 bases; bases with no gene match: 8.

The chain employs TRBV5-5 and TRBJ2-1, with 8 bases lining up with TRBD1. The V segment lost 0 bases and the J segment 4 bases; nucleotides outside the gene matches: 9. The germline V gene has CDR1 SGHKS and CDR2 YYEKEE (reference sequence). This CDR3 has 17 residues. This chain's CDR3 is CASSLEFGTGVYNEQFF. DNA for the CDR3: TGTGCCAGCAGCTTGGAATTCGGGACAGGCGTATACAATGAGCAGTTCTTC. The entire variable domain, with the rest obtained from reference TRBV5-5 and TRBJ2-1, is as follows: DAGVTQSPTHLIKTRGQQVTLRCSPISGHKSVSWYQQVLGQGPQFIFQYYEKEERGRGNFPDRFSARQFPNYSSELNVNALLLGDSALYLCASSLEFGTGVYNEQFFGPGTRLTVL.

The chain links TRBV11-3 to TRBJ2-5, with TRBD2 identical over 8 bases. The germline gives CDR1 SGHNT, CDR2 YENEEA. The CDR3 spans 17 residues. The trim removed 1 base at V and 3 bases at J, leaving 10 bases unmatched. CDR3 amino acids: CASSLGAGSGAEETQYF. CDR3 DNA sequence: TGTGCCAGCAGCTTAGGGGCCGGTAGCGGGGCGGAAGAGACCCAGTACTTC. Supplemented by reference TRBV11-3 and TRBJ2-5, the full variable domain reads EAGVVQSPRYKIIEKKQPVAFWCNPISGHNTLYWYLQNLGQGPELLIRYENEEAVDDSQLPKDRFSAERLKGVDSTLKIQPAELGDSAVYLCASSLGAGSGAEETQYFGPGTRLLVL.

The V gene is TRBV6-5, the J gene TRBJ1-6, with TRBD1 identical over 7 bases. The trim removed 0 bases at V and 9 bases at J, leaving 8 bases unmatched. CDR1 and CDR2 (germline): MNHEY, SVGAGI. The CDR3 spans 16 residues. In DNA, the CDR3 is TGTGCCAGCAGTTACTCGGACAGGTTGGGGAGTTCACCCCTCCACTTT. The encoded protein is CASSYSDRLGSSPLHF.

The J gene is TRBJ2-3, the V gene TRBV4-3, with D uncertain. V lost 0 bases and J lost 0, with 4 bases in between. Germline-derived CDR1 and CDR2 are LGHNA and YSLEER. This CDR3 comprises 14 residues. CDR3 sequence (DNA): TGCGCCAGCAGCCAAGAACTGAGCACAGATACGCAGTATTTT. Its translation: CASSQELSTDTQYF.

This clone was observed a handful of times. The chain uses TRBV19 and TRBJ1-1; TRBD1 is a possible D gene (5 bases). Per the germline V gene, CDR1 is LNHDA and CDR2 is SQIVND (reference sequence). The length of the CDR3 is 13 residues. The V end lost 4 bases, the J end lost 7 bases, and 13 bases lay between the germline ends. The CDR3 DNA reads TGTGCCAGTAGTAGGGGGGACGGGATTGAAGCTTTCTTT. Translated, it gives CASSRGDGIEAFF.

The V gene is TRBV19, the J gene TRBJ1-5, with D uncertain. V lost 5 bases, J lost 5 bases, and 16 bases lay in between. Per the germline V gene, CDR1 is LNHDA and CDR2 is SQIVND (reference sequence). This CDR3 region has 15 residues. The chain's CDR3 is CASSPPPRVHQPQHF. The CDR3 region has the DNA TGTGCCAGTAGTCCCCCCCCGCGGGTGCATCAGCCCCAGCATTTT.

The chain joins TRBV7-9 to TRBJ1-1, with 7 bases matching TRBD1. The CDR3 contains 14 residues. V dropped 8 bases and J dropped 2; count of bases not matched to a gene: 8. Germline V gene lookup returns CDR1 SEHNR and CDR2 FQNEAQ (reference sequence). Written as DNA, the CDR3 is TGTGCCAGCTACGCCGGGACAGCAAACACTGAAGCTTTCTTT. Encoded protein: CASYAGTANTEAFF.

The genes are TRBV7-3 and TRBJ2-2; 9 positions match TRBD2. Germline lookup yields CDR1 SGHTA and CDR2 FQGTGA. V shed 2 bases, J shed 4 bases, and the junction held 14 bases outside the gene matches. CDR3 length equals 19 residues. CDR3 residues: CASSLVASGDARGTGELFF. Here the CDR3 DNA reads TGTGCCAGCAGCTTAGTAGCTAGCGGGGATGCCAGGGGCACCGGGGAGCTGTTTTTT.

The chain employs TRBV5-6 and TRBJ2-7, with TRBD2 identical over 8 bases. Trimming at V came to 5 bases and at J to 1 base, leaving 2 bases not matched to a gene. The CDR3 extends over 13 amino acids. Germline values: CDR1 SGHDT, CDR2 YYEEEE. Written as DNA, the CDR3 is TGTGCCAGCAGACTAGCGGTTTCCTACGAGCAGTACTTC. Its translation: CASRLAVSYEQYF.

This clone was counted between two and nine times. The chain is built from TRBV5-6 and TRBJ1-1; 7 bases agree with TRBD1. Germline V gene data show CDR1 as SGHDT and CDR2 as YYEEEE. V lost 0 bases to trimming and J lost 4 bases; unmatched junction nucleotides: 6. The length of the CDR3 is 15 residues. CDR3 bases: TGTGCCAGCAGCTTGGAAGGGGGCAGAGGCACTGAAGCTTTCTTT. It encodes CASSLEGGRGTEAFF.

The chain couples TRBV28 to TRBJ2-5, with D possibly being TRBD1 (6 bases). The CDR3 length is 16 residues. Germline V lookup: CDR1 MDHEN, CDR2 SYDVKM. V lost 2 bases, J lost 0 bases, and 13 bases lay in between. The CDR3 protein is CASSLGAGDHQETQYF. The CDR3 bases are TGTGCCAGCAGTTTAGGGGCAGGGGACCACCAAGAGACCCAGTACTTC.